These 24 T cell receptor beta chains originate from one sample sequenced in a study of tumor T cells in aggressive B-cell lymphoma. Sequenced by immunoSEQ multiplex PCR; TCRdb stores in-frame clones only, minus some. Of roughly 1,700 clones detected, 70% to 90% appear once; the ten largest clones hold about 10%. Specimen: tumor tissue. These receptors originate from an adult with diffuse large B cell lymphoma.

CDR3 sequence reads: CASSRQGYYGYTF. CDR3 DNA sequence: TGTGCCAGCTCAAGGCAGGGATACTATGGCTACACCTTC. J is TRBJ1-2 and V is TRBV18; possible D gene TRBD1, 5 bases. V gave up 5 bases and J gave up 3 bases, with 10 bases separating them. The CDR3 consists of 13 residues. The V gene's germline CDR1 is KGHSH and CDR2 LQKENI.

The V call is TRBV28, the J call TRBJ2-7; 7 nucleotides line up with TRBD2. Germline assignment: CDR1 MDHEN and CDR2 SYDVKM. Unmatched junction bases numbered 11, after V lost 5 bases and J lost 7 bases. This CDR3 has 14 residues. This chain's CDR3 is CASSIAGDLGEQYF. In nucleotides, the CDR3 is TGTGCCAGCAGTATCGCGGGGGATTTGGGGGAGCAGTACTTC.

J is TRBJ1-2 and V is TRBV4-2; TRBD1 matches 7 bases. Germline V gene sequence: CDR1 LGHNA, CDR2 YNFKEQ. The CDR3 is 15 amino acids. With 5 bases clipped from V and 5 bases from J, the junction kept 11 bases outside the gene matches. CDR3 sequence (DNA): TGTGCCAGCAGCTGGATGGACAGGCCCGGGTATGGCTACACCTTC. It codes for CASSWMDRPGYGYTF.

Here the CDR3 DNA reads TGCGCCAGCAGCCAAGATGTCGTCAGGGGCCACTATGGCTACACCTTC. Its protein is CASSQDVVRGHYGYTF. This chain uses TRBV4-1 with TRBJ1-2; tentative D call: TRBD1 (6 bases). Trimming removed 0 bases from V and 3 bases from J, with 14 bases in between. The CDR3 extends over 16 amino acids. The germline gives CDR1 MGHRA, CDR2 YSYEKL.

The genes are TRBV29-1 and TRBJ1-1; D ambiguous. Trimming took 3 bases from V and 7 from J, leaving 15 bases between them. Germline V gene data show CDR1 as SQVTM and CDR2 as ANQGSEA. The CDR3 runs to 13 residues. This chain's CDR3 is CSVEGRDQLEAFF. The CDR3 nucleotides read TGCAGCGTTGAGGGGAGAGATCAGCTTGAAGCTTTCTTT.

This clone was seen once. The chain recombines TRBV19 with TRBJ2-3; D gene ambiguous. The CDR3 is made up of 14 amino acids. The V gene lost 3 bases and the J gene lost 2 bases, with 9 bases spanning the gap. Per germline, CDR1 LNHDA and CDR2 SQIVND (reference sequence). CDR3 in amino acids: CASSIFGSTDTQYF. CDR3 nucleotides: TGTGCCAGTAGTATTTTTGGCTCCACAGATACGCAGTATTTT.

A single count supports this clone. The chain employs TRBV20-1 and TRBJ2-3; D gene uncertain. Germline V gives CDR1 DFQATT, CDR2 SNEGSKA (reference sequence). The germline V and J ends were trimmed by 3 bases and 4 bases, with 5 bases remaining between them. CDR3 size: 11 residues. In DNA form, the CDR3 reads TGCAGTGCTAGCTTTTCAGATACGCAGTATTTT. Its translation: CSASFSDTQYF.

Here the CDR3 reads CATSPDWTYEQYF. The CDR3, as DNA: TGTGCCACCAGCCCGGACTGGACCTACGAGCAGTACTTC. This chain uses TRBV15 with TRBJ2-7; D might be TRBD2 (5 bases). This CDR3 has 13 residues. Trimming took off 5 bases at V and 2 bases at J, with 10 bases between the two ends. Germline V gene sequence: CDR1 LNHNV, CDR2 YYDKDF (reference sequence).

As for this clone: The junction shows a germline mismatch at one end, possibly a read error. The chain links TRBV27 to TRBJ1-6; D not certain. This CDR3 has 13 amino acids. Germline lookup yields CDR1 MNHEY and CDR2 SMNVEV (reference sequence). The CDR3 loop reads CASSFSPNLPLHF. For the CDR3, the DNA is TGTGCCAGCAGTTTTAGTCCCAATTTACCCCTCCACTTT.

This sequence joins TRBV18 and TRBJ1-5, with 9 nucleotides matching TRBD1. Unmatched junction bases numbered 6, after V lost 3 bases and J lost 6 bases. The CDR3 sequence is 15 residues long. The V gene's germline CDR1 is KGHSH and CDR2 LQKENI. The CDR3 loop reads CASSPGTGGSQPQHF. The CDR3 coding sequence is TGTGCCAGCTCACCCGGAACAGGGGGCTCTCAGCCCCAGCATTTT.

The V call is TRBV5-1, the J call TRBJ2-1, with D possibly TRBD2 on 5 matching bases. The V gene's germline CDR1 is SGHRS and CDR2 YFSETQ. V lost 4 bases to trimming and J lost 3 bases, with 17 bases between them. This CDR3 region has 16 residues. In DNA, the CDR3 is TGCGCCAGCAGCCTCTTATGGGCGGGTTTCTACAATGAGCAGTTCTTC. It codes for CASSLLWAGFYNEQFF.

The DNA for the CDR3 is TGCGCCAGCAGCCAAGACTGGCAGGGGGTCTACGAGCAGTACTTC. Encoded protein: CASSQDWQGVYEQYF. This chain joins TRBV4-3 and TRBJ2-7; 7 bases align to TRBD1. Germline CDR1 is LGHNA and CDR2 is YSLEER. This CDR3 is built from 15 residues. J was trimmed by 3 bases and V by 0 bases; bases with no gene match: 5.

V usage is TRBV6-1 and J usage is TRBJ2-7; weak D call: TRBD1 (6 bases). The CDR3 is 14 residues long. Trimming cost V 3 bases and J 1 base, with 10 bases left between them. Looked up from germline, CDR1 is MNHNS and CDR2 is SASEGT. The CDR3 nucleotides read TGTGCCAGCAGTGAGTTGGACAGTTCCTACGAGCAGTACTTC. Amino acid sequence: CASSELDSSYEQYF.

DNA for the CDR3: TGTGCCAGTAGTAGCCCCCCCTCAGGGGGCGCGTATGGCTACACCTTC. Translated, it gives CASSSPPSGGAYGYTF. V and J are TRBV19 and TRBJ1-2; TRBD1 aligns across 8 bases. CDR1 and CDR2 (germline): LNHDA, SQIVND (reference sequence). The V gene end was trimmed by 4 bases and the J gene end by 5 bases; junction bases not matched to a gene: 12. CDR3 length: 16 residues.

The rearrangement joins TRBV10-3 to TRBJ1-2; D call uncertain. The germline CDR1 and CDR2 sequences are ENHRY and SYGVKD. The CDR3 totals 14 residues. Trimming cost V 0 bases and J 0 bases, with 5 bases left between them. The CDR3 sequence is CAISESTPNYGYTF. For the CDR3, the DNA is TGTGCCATCAGTGAGTCGACACCTAACTATGGCTACACCTTC.

The CDR3 is CASGGRRGNGYTF. The DNA for the CDR3 is TGTGCTAGTGGGGGCCGCAGGGGCAATGGCTACACCTTC. V usage is TRBV12-5 and J usage is TRBJ1-2; a possible D gene is TRBD1 (6 bases). The CDR3 consists of 13 residues. The V and J ends lost 6 bases and 6 bases respectively, with 14 bases between them. Germline assignment: CDR1 LGHNT and CDR2 FRNRAP.

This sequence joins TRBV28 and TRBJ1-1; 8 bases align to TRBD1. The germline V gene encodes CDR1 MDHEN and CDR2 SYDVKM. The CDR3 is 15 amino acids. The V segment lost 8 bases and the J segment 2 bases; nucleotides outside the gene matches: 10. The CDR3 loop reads CASFRTGTINTEAFF. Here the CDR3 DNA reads TGTGCCAGCTTCCGGACAGGGACTATAAACACTGAAGCTTTCTTT.

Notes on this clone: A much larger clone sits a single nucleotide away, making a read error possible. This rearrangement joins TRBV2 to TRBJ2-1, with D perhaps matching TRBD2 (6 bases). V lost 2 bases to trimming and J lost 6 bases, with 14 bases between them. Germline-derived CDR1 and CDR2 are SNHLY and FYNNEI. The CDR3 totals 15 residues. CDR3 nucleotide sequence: TGTGCCAGCAGTGAACCTAGCGAGAGGTTCAATGAGCAGTTCTTC. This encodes CASSEPSERFNEQFF.

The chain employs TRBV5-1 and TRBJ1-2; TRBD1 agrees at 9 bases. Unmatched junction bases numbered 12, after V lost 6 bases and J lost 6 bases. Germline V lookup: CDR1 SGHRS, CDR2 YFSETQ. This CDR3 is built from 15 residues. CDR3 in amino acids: CASTLYPGQGHGYTF. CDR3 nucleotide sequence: TGCGCCAGCACCCTCTACCCCGGACAGGGGCATGGCTACACCTTC.

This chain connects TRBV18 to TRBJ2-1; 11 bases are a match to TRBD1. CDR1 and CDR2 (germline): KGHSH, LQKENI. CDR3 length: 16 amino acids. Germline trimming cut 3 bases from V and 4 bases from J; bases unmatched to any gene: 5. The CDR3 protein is CASSPTGTGGYNEQFF. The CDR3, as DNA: TGTGCCAGCTCACCCACCGGGACAGGGGGTTACAATGAGCAGTTCTTC.

CDR3 in DNA: TGCGCCAGCAGCTTGGAAAGGGGCACTGAAGCTTTCTTT. Amino acids: CASSLERGTEAFF. V gene TRBV5-1 combines with J gene TRBJ1-1; perhaps TRBD1 as D (5 bases). This CDR3 is 13 amino acids long. Germline CDR1 and CDR2: SGHRS and YFSETQ. Trimming cost V 0 bases and J 4 bases, with 7 bases left between them.

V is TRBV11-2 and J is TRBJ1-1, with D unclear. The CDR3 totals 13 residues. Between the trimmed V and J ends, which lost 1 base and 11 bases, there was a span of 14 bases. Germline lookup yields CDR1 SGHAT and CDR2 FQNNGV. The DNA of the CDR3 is TGTGCCAGCAGCTTAGTGTCCAGTTCCTCCGCTTTCTTT. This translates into CASSLVSSSSAFF.

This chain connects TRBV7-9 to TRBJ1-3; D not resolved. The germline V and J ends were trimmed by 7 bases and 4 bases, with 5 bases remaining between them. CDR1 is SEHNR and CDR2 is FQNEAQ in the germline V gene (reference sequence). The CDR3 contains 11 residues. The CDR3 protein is CASIGGNTIYF. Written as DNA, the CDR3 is TGTGCCAGCATCGGGGGAAACACCATATATTTT.

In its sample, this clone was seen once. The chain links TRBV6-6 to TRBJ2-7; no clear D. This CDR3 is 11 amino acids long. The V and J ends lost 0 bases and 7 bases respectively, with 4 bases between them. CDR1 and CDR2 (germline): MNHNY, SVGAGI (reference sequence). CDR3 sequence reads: CASSYSREQYF. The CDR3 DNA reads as TGTGCCAGCAGTTACTCCCGTGAGCAGTACTTC.